These 29 T cell receptor beta chains originate from one sample sequenced in a study of T cell responses to AZD1222 COVID-19 vaccine. Libraries were prepared by immunoSEQ multiplex PCR; TCRdb keeps only in-frame clonotypes and omits some of them. Of 160,000 or so clones listed, around 86% are singletons. The sample in question was peripheral blood, obtained 28 days after the second AZD1222 dose. Receptor source: an adult who received the AZD1222 COVID-19 vaccine.

This chain links TRBV13 with TRBJ2-2; the D gene could be TRBD1 or TRBD2 (5 bases each). CDR1 and CDR2 (germline): PRHDT, FYEKMQ (reference sequence). The CDR3 length is 13 residues. V was pared by 2 bases and J by 7 bases, with 8 bases between. The CDR3 protein is CASSLRGIGELFF. The CDR3 DNA is TGTGCCAGCAGCTTACGGGGCATCGGGGAGCTGTTTTTT.

The rearrangement joins TRBV7-9 to TRBJ1-4, with a weak D call TRBD1 (6 bases). The germline V gene encodes CDR1 SEHNR and CDR2 FQNEAQ (reference sequence). CDR3 length equals 15 residues. V lost 5 bases, J lost 4 bases, and 14 bases lay in between. CDR3 protein: CASSLWGANNEKLFF. CDR3 nucleotides: TGTGCCAGCAGCCTTTGGGGGGCGAATAATGAAAAACTGTTTTTT.

The chain employs TRBV28 and TRBJ1-1; the match to TRBD1 covers 9 bases. V was clipped by 6 bases and J by 7 bases; unmatched bases: 9. Germline V gives CDR1 MDHEN, CDR2 SYDVKM. The CDR3 has 14 amino acids. CDR3 sequence (DNA): TGTGCCAGCAGAACAGGGGGCCGCTCTAATGAAGCTTTCTTT. Amino acid sequence: CASRTGGRSNEAFF. Complete variable domain (other parts from reference TRBV28 and TRBJ1-1): DVKVTQSSRYLVKRTGEKVFLECVQDMDHENMFWYRQDPGLGLRLIYFSYDVKMKEKGDIPEGYSVSREKKERFSLILESASTNQTSMYLCASRTGGRSNEAFFGQGTRLTVV.

The chain is built from TRBV10-3 and TRBJ2-7, with D maybe TRBD2 (5 bases). CDR1 is ENHRY and CDR2 is SYGVKD in the germline V gene. CDR3 length equals 14 residues. V was clipped by 8 bases and J by 5 bases, with 19 bases between them. In DNA form, the CDR3 reads TGTGCCATCCTGAGTGGACGGGATAGTGACGAGCAGTACTTC. It codes for CAILSGRDSDEQYF.

This chain connects TRBV28 to TRBJ2-2, with 12 bases fitting TRBD2. Germline V gives CDR1 MDHEN, CDR2 SYDVKM. V shed 5 bases, J shed 6 bases, and the junction held 10 bases outside the gene matches. The CDR3 runs 17 residues. The CDR3 DNA sequence: TGTGCCAGCAGTCCGGGACTAGCGGGCCTCGGGGCCGGGGAGCTGTTTTTT. It specifies CASSPGLAGLGAGELFF.

The chain couples TRBV5-6 to TRBJ2-7; maybe TRBD2 (6 bases). The germline CDR1 and CDR2 sequences are SGHDT and YYEEEE. V lost 6 bases and J lost 2, with 18 bases in between. This CDR3 is 15 amino acids long. DNA for the CDR3: TGTGCCAGCACCCTTCGGGGGTTACATACCTACGAGCAGTACTTC. Translating it yields CASTLRGLHTYEQYF.

This clone was seen a handful of times. The V gene is TRBV7-2, the J gene TRBJ2-1; 10 nucleotides match TRBD2. The ends lost 3 bases at V and 3 bases at J; junction bases unmatched: 8. Germline CDR1 reads SGHTA; CDR2 reads FQGNSA. The CDR3 length is 17 residues. In DNA form, the CDR3 reads TGTGCCAGCAGCTTCCGTGTTTCTAGCGGGAGCTACAATGAGCAGTTCTTC. Translated: CASSFRVSSGSYNEQFF.

This clone has only a few counts. The chain is built from TRBV29-1 and TRBJ2-5; no clear D. The CDR3 contains 12 residues. V lost 5 bases, J lost 1 base, and 8 bases lay in between. The germline CDR1 and CDR2 sequences are SQVTM and ANQGSEA. CDR3: CSVLYGQETQYF. The CDR3 DNA is TGCAGCGTTCTGTACGGCCAAGAGACCCAGTACTTC.

This rearrangement joins TRBV9 to TRBJ2-7, with 7 bases fitting TRBD1. There are 16 residues in the CDR3. Trimming took 0 bases from V and 3 from J; bases not matched to a gene: 9. Germline assignment: CDR1 SGDLS and CDR2 YYNGEE. CDR3 sequence: CASSVVCGGQYYEQYF. The DNA for the CDR3 is TGTGCCAGCAGCGTAGTCTGTGGGGGACAGTACTACGAGCAGTACTTC.

The chain carries TRBV12-3 or TRBV12-4 and TRBJ1-2; no definite D call. The ends were cut back, 5 bases at V and 4 bases at J, with 8 bases in the middle. The CDR3 sequence is 12 residues long. CDR3 region: CASSPPGYGYTF. As DNA, the CDR3 is TGTGCCAGCAGTCCACCGGGCTATGGCTACACCTTC.

The J gene is TRBJ1-6, the V gene TRBV7-9; D is perhaps TRBD1 (5 bases). Germline CDR1 reads SEHNR; CDR2 reads FQNEAQ (reference sequence). The germline V and J ends were trimmed by 1 base and 9 bases, with 16 bases remaining between them. This CDR3 region has 16 residues. CDR3: CASSLGGGRGTSPLHF. The CDR3 coding sequence is TGTGCCAGCAGCTTAGGGGGTGGCCGAGGGACTTCACCCCTCCACTTT.

This chain joins TRBV7-6 and TRBJ2-2; 10 positions match TRBD2. Trimming removed 5 bases from V and 4 bases from J; junction bases left unmatched: 7. The CDR3 spans 16 residues. Germline V gene data show CDR1 as SGHVS and CDR2 as FNYEAQ. The CDR3 sequence: CASSPWTSGSTGELFF. CDR3 sequence (DNA): TGTGCCAGCAGCCCATGGACTAGCGGTAGCACCGGGGAGCTGTTTTTT.

In this sample, this clone turned up once. This rearrangement joins TRBV7-2 to TRBJ2-3; D gene uncertain. The CDR3 has 14 residues. CDR1 and CDR2 from the germline V gene are SGHTA and FQGNSA. Trimming took off 5 bases at V and 1 base at J, with 10 bases between the two ends. DNA of the CDR3: TGTGCCAGCAGCCCCTCCCCGGGCACAGATACGCAGTATTTT. Translated, it gives CASSPSPGTDTQYF.

V and J are TRBV6-5 and TRBJ1-3; weak D call: TRBD1 (5 bases). Germline CDR1 MNHEY, CDR2 SVGAGI. This CDR3 is 14 amino acids long. Trimming left V 8 bases short and J 4 bases short, with 15 bases between. The CDR3 protein is CASGAVAGGNTIYF. As DNA, the CDR3 is TGTGCCAGCGGGGCGGTAGCAGGCGGAAACACCATATATTTT.

This sequence joins TRBV4-3 and TRBJ2-2; D is perhaps TRBD2 (5 bases). This CDR3 is 16 amino acids long. Trimming took 0 bases from V and 6 from J, leaving 14 bases between them. Germline CDR1 and CDR2: LGHNA and YSLEER. CDR3: CASSQEWSSWAGELFF. The CDR3 coding sequence is TGCGCCAGCAGCCAAGAATGGTCTAGCTGGGCCGGGGAGCTGTTTTTT.

V and J are TRBV7-2 and TRBJ2-1; 8 positions match TRBD2. This CDR3 has 16 residues. From germline, CDR1 is SGHTA and CDR2 FQGNSA. The trim removed 7 bases at V and 4 bases at J, leaving 12 bases unmatched. DNA for the CDR3: TGTGCCAGCACCGGGGGGGGACGAACCAATTACAATGAGCAGTTCTTC. Protein product: CASTGGGRTNYNEQFF.

This chain connects TRBV2 to TRBJ2-1, with TRBD2 identical over 14 bases. J was trimmed by 7 bases and V by 5 bases; bases with no gene match: 4. This CDR3 comprises 15 residues. Germline assignment: CDR1 SNHLY and CDR2 FYNNEI. This CDR3 is CASSRRTSGRNEQFF. The DNA of the CDR3 is TGTGCCAGCAGTAGGCGGACTAGCGGGAGGAATGAGCAGTTCTTC.

Here the CDR3 DNA reads TGCGCCAGCAGTGAGTCGACAGGGGCTGGGAATGGAAACACCATATATTTT. The encoded protein is CASSESTGAGNGNTIYF. The chain combines TRBV10-2 with TRBJ1-3; TRBD1 matches at 8 bases. This CDR3 region has 17 residues. J was trimmed by 3 bases and V by 0 bases; bases with no gene match: 7. The germline CDR1 and CDR2 sequences are WSHSY and SAAADI.

This chain uses TRBV11-1 with TRBJ2-3; 8 positions agree with TRBD1. V was clipped by 4 bases and J by 1 base; unmatched bases: 7. Germline CDR1 is SGHAT and CDR2 is FQDESV (reference sequence). This CDR3 has 16 residues. For the CDR3, the DNA is TGTGCCAGCAGCTACGACAGGGGTGGTGGCACAGATACGCAGTATTTT. Amino acid sequence: CASSYDRGGGTDTQYF.

In this sample, this clone turned up once. The CDR3 region is CASSGLAGADTQYF. CDR3 nucleotides: TGTGCCAGCAGTGGACTAGCGGGAGCAGATACGCAGTATTTT. J is TRBJ2-3 and V is TRBV2, with 12 bases lining up with TRBD2. The germline CDR1 and CDR2 sequences are SNHLY and FYNNEI. V dropped 4 bases and J dropped 4; count of bases not matched to a gene: 0. The CDR3 totals 14 residues.

In its sample, this clone was seen once. J is TRBJ1-6 and V is TRBV28, with 10 bases that match TRBD1. This CDR3 spans 15 amino acids. Trimming took 1 base from V and 7 from J; bases not matched to a gene: 1. CDR1 MDHEN and CDR2 SYDVKM come from the germline V gene. This chain's CDR3 is CASSLSGQGNSPLHF. The CDR3 DNA is TGTGCCAGCAGTTTATCGGGACAGGGGAATTCACCCCTCCACTTT.

The rearrangement links TRBV7-9 to TRBJ1-4; a possible D gene is TRBD1 (5 bases). Germline-derived CDR1 and CDR2 are SEHNR and FQNEAQ (reference sequence). V was trimmed by 3 bases and J by 1 base, leaving 15 bases between them. The CDR3 totals 17 residues. This chain's CDR3 is CASSFFGGGRTNEKLFF. In nucleotides, the CDR3 is TGTGCCAGCAGCTTCTTTGGGGGGGGAAGAACTAATGAAAAACTGTTTTTT.

A few counts support this clone. This sequence joins TRBV11-2 and TRBJ2-2, with TRBD2 matching over 7 bases. Germline loops: CDR1 SGHAT, CDR2 FQNNGV. The CDR3 runs to 14 residues. V shed 4 bases and J 5 bases; nucleotides not matched to a gene: 4. The CDR3 nucleotides are TGTGCCAGCAGCTCCAAACTAGCGACCGGGGAGCTGTTTTTT. As protein: CASSSKLATGELFF.

The gene calls are TRBV15 and TRBJ2-1, with D possibly being TRBD2 (5 bases). This CDR3 contains 15 residues. The ends were cut back, 3 bases at V and 3 bases at J, with 12 bases in the middle. CDR1 and CDR2 from the germline V gene are LNHNV and YYDKDF (reference sequence). The CDR3: CATSSESGYYNEQFF. The CDR3 DNA follows: TGTGCCACCAGCAGCGAGAGCGGATACTACAATGAGCAGTTCTTC.

Only one count was recorded for this clone. The chain has TRBV9 and TRBJ1-2; maybe TRBD1 (5 bases). Per the germline V gene, CDR1 is SGDLS and CDR2 is YYNGEE. The CDR3 contains 13 residues. Trimming took 2 bases from V and 2 from J, leaving 7 bases between them. CDR3 bases: TGTGCCAGCAGCGTGGGGGTCAACTATGGCTACACCTTC. Translated, it gives CASSVGVNYGYTF.

The CDR3 DNA is TGTGCCAGTAGTGTTTCCACAGGGCAGAGGACTGAAGCTTTCTTT. This sequence encodes CASSVSTGQRTEAFF. The chain joins TRBV19 to TRBJ1-1; a possible D gene is TRBD1 (6 bases). Looked up from germline, CDR1 is LNHDA and CDR2 is SQIVND (reference sequence). V gave up 5 bases and J gave up 5 bases, with 18 bases separating them. CDR3 length: 15 amino acids.

This chain links TRBV12-3 or TRBV12-4 with TRBJ2-2; no clear D. Between the trimmed V and J ends, which lost 5 bases and 7 bases, there was a span of 5 bases. The length of the CDR3 is 11 residues. CDR3 protein: CASSIYGELFF. The CDR3 nucleotides read TGTGCCAGCAGTATTTACGGGGAGCTGTTTTTT.

The chain recombines TRBV2 with TRBJ1-5; 12 bases match TRBD1. The V and J ends lost 8 bases and 1 base, in that order; junction bases with no gene match: 3. Germline V gene lookup returns CDR1 SNHLY and CDR2 FYNNEI. The CDR3 covers 15 residues. For the CDR3, the DNA is TGTGCCAGCGGGACAGGGGGCGCAAGCAATCAGCCCCAGCATTTT. Protein product: CASGTGGASNQPQHF.

This chain joins TRBV28 and TRBJ1-1; the D is unclear. CDR1 is MDHEN and CDR2 is SYDVKM in the germline V gene. V was shortened by 3 bases and J by 0 bases, with 8 bases between the two germline ends. This CDR3 spans 14 amino acids. The CDR3 loop reads CASSLTAMNTEAFF. The CDR3 DNA reads as TGTGCCAGCAGTTTGACCGCAATGAACACTGAAGCTTTCTTT.